What follows describes a single T cell receptor beta chain. This specimen comes from a study of somatic mutations in cytotoxic T cells in rheumatoid arthritis. Using immunoSEQ multiplex PCR, the repertoire was profiled, and TCRdb retains in-frame clones only, with some absent. Here the sample spans roughly 5,500 clones, over 80% being singletons. The CDR3 is 15 amino acids. Germline values: CDR1 LNHDA, CDR2 SQIVND (reference sequence). V was shortened by 5 bases and J by 3 bases, with 13 bases between the two germline ends. Isolation of the CD4+ and CD8+ populations was accomplished via positive magnetic bead selection, with purity assessed by flow cytometry.

The clonotype was recovered from a woman aged 45-65 years with rheumatoid arthritis. Sequencing input: CD8+ T cells sorted from blood. The chain employs TRBV19 and TRBJ2-2, with D possibly TRBD2 on 7 matching bases. For the CDR3, the DNA is TGTGCCAGTAGTTTGGGGAGGGGGTACACCGGGGAGCTGTTTTTT. Its translation: CASSLGRGYTGELFF.